This record looks at one T cell receptor beta chain sequence and its context. What it recognizes is unknown. TCRdb's table, derived via immunoSEQ multiplex PCR, lists solely in-frame clones and lacks some. The data show over 60,000 clones, about nine tenths seen once. Prominent immunodeficiency with autoinflammation defined PRAID. The CDR3 totals 15 residues. Germline V gene data show CDR1 as SEHNR and CDR2 as FQNEAQ (reference sequence). Trimming removed 8 bases from V and 6 bases from J; junction bases left unmatched: 9. The sample is drawn from a study of stem cell transplantation in POMP-related autoinflammatory disease. Looking at the study overall: Before transplant: CD4+ naive skewing, low CD8+ proportions, reduced cytokine secretion.

Regarding the study as a whole: A trend toward lower repertoire diversity and greater clonality appeared in every analyzed T-cell subset of PRAID patients.

The chain joins TRBV7-9 to TRBJ2-3; 12 bases align to TRBD2. The sequence came from a human patient with POMP-related autoinflammation and immune dysregulation (PRAID). Some T cells may be provided by the graft donor. Sequenced material: CD4+ T cells from PBMCs, taken after stem cell transplantation. The CDR3 coding sequence is TGTGCCAGCGAGGCTAGCGGGAGGGCCGTGGATACGCAGTATTTT. Residues: CASEASGRAVDTQYF.